The clone carrying this T cell receptor beta chain was counted between two and nine times. Its antigen is unknown. The data stem from a study of cytomegalovirus exposure and HLA in healthy donors. Study-level information: About 200 million T cells yielded around 120 million unique TCR beta sequences in earlier analysis.

Regarding the study as a whole: Earlier analysis found most TCR beta V segments productive about 90% or about 30% of the time.

V was pared by 7 bases and J by 11 bases, with 8 bases of the junction left unmatched. Germline CDR1 is MDHEN and CDR2 is SYDVKM. The CDR3 is 13 residues long. Use of 60 Vbeta and 13 Jbeta primers characterized the PCR. The protocol was immunoSEQ multiplex PCR, while the TCRdb copy is restricted to in-frame clones and leaves out a portion. The data contain about 110,000 clones, 83% of them singletons. This TCR was sampled from a man in his late teens or twenties in good health and CMV-seronegative. This chain connects TRBV28 to TRBJ1-4, with 9 bases identical to TRBD1. The sequenced sample consisted of PBMCs. The chain's CDR3 is CASIPGTGMKLFF. CDR3 coding DNA: TGTGCCAGCATCCCTGGGACAGGGATGAAACTGTTTTTT. The variable domain in full, with the rest retrieved from reference TRBV28 and TRBJ1-4, is DVKVTQSSRYLVKRTGEKVFLECVQDMDHENMFWYRQDPGLGLRLIYFSYDVKMKEKGDIPEGYSVSREKKERFSLILESASTNQTSMYLCASIPGTGMKLFFGSGTQLSVL.